This T cell receptor beta chain appears in the sequencing data of a study of graft-versus-host responses after intestinal transplantation. Overall study: As for transplant type, recipients had multivisceral, liver-intestinal, or isolated intestinal grafts. After anti-thymocyte globulin induction, recipients took tacrolimus and steroids for about 3 years.

This clone was seen a few times. General study results and limits: GvH clones appeared in recipient marrow, some first in ileum or blood.

With around 200,000 irradiated, violet-dye-labeled stimulator cells, around 200,000 CFSE-labeled responder cells were plated. Post-reaction sorting isolated proliferating CFSE-low CD3+CD4+ and CD3+CD8+ responders. The length of the CDR3 is 15 residues. Per germline, CDR1 SGHNT and CDR2 YYREEE (reference sequence). V was trimmed by 4 bases and J by 0 bases, leaving 14 bases between them. The assay was immunoSEQ multiplex PCR, and TCRdb's table has in-frame clones only and misses some. This sample has 10,000 to 15,000 clones, with roughly 33% found just once. Sequenced material: alloreactive CD8+ T cells from a mixed lymphocyte reaction culture, taken before intestinal transplant. This sample's subset: CFSE-low proliferating T cells sorted from approximately 6-day pre-transplant mixed lymphocyte reaction (GvH or HvG direction). V is TRBV5-4 and J is TRBJ2-7; maybe TRBD2 (6 bases). This clonotype was sampled from a human patient who received an intestinal transplant. CDR3 nucleotide sequence: TGTGCCAGCAGCGTAGGAGGGGACCTCTCCTACGAGCAGTACTTC. Translation: CASSVGGDLSYEQYF.